The clone carrying this T cell receptor (beta chain) has a handful of counts. Antigen: not known. This sample stems from a study of cytomegalovirus exposure and HLA in healthy donors. J gave up 7 bases and V 2 bases, and 14 bases lay outside the gene matches. The CDR3 is 16 amino acids. Looked up from germline, CDR1 is MNHEY and CDR2 is SVGAGI. Sequencing used immunoSEQ multiplex PCR; TCRdb keeps in-frame clones, though not all of them. The sample has a few hundred thousand clones; 86% are singletons. Whole-study results and caveats: The study found most TCR sequences rare, yet found some public TCRs in many donors. Three of the chains that were CMV-associated were confirmed in vitro to be specific for CMV antigens.

Sequenced material: PBMCs. This clonotype originated in a woman aged 18-29 years in good health and CMV-seronegative. The chain is built from TRBV6-5 and TRBJ2-7; TRBD1 matches 7 bases. CDR3 protein: CASSYIGTALPLEQYF. CDR3 bases: TGTGCCAGCAGTTACATCGGGACAGCGCTACCTCTAGAGCAGTACTTC.